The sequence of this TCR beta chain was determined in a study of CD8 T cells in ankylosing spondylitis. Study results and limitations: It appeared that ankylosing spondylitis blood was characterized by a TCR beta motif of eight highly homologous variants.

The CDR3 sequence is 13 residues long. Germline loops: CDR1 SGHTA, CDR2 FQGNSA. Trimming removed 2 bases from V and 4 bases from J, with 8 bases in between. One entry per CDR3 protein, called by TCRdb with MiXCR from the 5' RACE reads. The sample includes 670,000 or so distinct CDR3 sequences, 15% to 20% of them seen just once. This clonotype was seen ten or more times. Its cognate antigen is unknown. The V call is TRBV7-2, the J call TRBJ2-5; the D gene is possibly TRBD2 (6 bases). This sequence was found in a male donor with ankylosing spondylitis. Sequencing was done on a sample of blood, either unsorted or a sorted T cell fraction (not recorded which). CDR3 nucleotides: TGTGCCAGCAGCTTATTCGGGAGAGAGACCCAGTACTTC. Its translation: CASSLFGRETQYF.